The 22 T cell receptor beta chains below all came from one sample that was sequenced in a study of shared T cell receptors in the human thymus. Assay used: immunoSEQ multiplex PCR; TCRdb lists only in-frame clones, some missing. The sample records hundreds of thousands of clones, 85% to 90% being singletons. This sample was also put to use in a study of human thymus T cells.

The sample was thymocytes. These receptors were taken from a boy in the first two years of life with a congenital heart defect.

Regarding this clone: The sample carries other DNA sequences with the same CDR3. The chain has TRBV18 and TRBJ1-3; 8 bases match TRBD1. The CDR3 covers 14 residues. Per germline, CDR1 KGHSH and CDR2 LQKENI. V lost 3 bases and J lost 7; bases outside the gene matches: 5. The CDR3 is CASSPGQGGNTIYF. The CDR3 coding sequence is TGTGCCAGCTCACCCGGACAGGGCGGGAACACCATATATTTT.

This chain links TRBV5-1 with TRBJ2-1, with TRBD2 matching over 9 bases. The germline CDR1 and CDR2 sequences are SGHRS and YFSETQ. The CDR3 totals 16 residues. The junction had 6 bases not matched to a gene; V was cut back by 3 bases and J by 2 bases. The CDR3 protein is CASSSTGTSPYNEQFF. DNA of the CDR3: TGCGCCAGCAGCTCCACCGGGACTAGCCCCTACAATGAGCAGTTCTTC.

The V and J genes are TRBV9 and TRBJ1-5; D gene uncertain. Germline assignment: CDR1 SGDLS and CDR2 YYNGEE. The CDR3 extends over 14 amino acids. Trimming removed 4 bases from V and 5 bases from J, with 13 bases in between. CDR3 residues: CASSPAAMDQPQHF. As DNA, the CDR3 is TGTGCCAGCAGCCCGGCGGCCATGGATCAGCCCCAGCATTTT.

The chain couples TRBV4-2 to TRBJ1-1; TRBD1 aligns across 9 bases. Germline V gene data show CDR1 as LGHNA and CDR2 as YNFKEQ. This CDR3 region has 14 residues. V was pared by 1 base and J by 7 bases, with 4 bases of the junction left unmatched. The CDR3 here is CASSQGRDRVEAFF. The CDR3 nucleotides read TGTGCCAGCAGCCAAGGAAGGGACAGGGTTGAAGCTTTCTTT.

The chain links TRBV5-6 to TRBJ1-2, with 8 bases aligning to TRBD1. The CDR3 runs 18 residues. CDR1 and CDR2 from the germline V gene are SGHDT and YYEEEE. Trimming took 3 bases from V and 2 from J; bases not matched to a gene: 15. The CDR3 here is CASSSAEPWDRRNYGYTF. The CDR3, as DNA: TGTGCCAGCAGCTCGGCGGAGCCCTGGGACAGGAGGAACTATGGCTACACCTTC.

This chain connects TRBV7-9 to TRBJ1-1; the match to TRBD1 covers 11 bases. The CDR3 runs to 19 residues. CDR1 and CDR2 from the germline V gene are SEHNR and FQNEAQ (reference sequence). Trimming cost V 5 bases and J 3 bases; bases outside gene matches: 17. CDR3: CASSLEGGTGGSWDTEAFF. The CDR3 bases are TGTGCCAGCAGCCTAGAGGGGGGGACAGGGGGGAGTTGGGACACTGAAGCTTTCTTT.

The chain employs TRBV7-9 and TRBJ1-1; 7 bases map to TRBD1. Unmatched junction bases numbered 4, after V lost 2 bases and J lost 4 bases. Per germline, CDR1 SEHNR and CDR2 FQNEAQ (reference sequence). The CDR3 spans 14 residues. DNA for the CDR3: TGTGCCAGCAGCTTATCAGGGGGAAGCACTGAAGCTTTCTTT. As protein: CASSLSGGSTEAFF. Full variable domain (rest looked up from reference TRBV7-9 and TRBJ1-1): DTGVSQNPRHKITKRGQNVTFRCDPISEHNRLYWYRQTLGQGPEFLTYFQNEAQLEKSRLLSDRFSAERPKGSFSTLEIQRTEQGDSAMYLCASSLSGGSTEAFFGQGTRLTVV.

The CDR3 coding sequence is TGTGCCAGCAGCCCGACGGGGGGCTTGGAGGGCTCGGTGACTAATGAAAAACTGTTTTTT. The encoded protein is CASSPTGGLEGSVTNEKLFF. The chain has TRBV5-8 and TRBJ1-4; D perhaps matches TRBD1 (6 bases). The length of the CDR3 is 20 residues. Germline V CDR1 and CDR2: SGHTS, YDEGEE. The V gene lost 4 bases and the J gene lost 2 bases, with 27 bases spanning the gap.

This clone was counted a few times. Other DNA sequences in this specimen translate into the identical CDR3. As DNA, the CDR3 is TGTGCCAGCAGGACAGGGGACTATGGCTACACCTTC. This sequence encodes CASRTGDYGYTF. The chain employs TRBV27 and TRBJ1-2; 8 positions match TRBD1. The CDR3 is 12 residues long. Germline V gives CDR1 MNHEY, CDR2 SMNVEV (reference sequence). With 6 bases clipped from V and 3 bases from J, the junction kept 0 bases outside the gene matches.

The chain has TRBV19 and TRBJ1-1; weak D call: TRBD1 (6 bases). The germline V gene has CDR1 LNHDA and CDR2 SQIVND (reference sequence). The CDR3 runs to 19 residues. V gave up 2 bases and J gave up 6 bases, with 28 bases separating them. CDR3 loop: CASSITAHTGQPKGAEAFF. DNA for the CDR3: TGTGCCAGTAGTATAACTGCCCATACGGGACAACCAAAGGGGGCTGAAGCTTTCTTT.

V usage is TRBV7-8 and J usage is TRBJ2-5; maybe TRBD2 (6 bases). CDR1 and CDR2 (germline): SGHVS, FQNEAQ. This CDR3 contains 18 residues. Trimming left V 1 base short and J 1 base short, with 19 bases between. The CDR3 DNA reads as TGTGCCAGCAGCTTAGGCGGGACGTCCCCTGAGGGCCAAGAGACCCAGTACTTC. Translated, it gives CASSLGGTSPEGQETQYF.

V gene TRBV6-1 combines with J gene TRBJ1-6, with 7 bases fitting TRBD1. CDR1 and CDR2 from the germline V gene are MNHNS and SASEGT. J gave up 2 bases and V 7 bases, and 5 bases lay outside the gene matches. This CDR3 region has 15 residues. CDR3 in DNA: TGTGCCAGCACTAACAGGGGCGCCTATAATTCACCCCTCCACTTT. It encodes CASTNRGAYNSPLHF.

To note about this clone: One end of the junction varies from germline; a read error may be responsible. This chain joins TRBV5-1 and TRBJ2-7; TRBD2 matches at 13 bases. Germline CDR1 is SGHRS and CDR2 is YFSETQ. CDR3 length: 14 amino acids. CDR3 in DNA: TGCGCCAGCAGCTTGACTAGCGGGAGGGCCCGTTTGGAGTTC. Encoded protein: CASSLTSGRARLEF.

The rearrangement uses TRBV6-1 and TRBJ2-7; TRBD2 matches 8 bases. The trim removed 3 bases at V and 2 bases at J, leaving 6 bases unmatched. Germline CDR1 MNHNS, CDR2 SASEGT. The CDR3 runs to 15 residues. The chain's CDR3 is CASSDPAGAPYEQYF. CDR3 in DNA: TGTGCCAGCAGTGATCCAGCGGGAGCTCCCTACGAGCAGTACTTC.

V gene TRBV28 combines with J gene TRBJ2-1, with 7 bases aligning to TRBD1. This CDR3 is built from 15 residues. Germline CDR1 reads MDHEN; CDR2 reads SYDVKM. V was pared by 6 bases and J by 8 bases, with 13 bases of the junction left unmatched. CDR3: CASSPGAGGRDEQFF. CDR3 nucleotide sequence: TGTGCCAGCAGCCCCGGGGCAGGGGGAAGGGATGAGCAGTTCTTC. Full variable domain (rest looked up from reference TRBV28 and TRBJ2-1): DVKVTQSSRYLVKRTGEKVFLECVQDMDHENMFWYRQDPGLGLRLIYFSYDVKMKEKGDIPEGYSVSREKKERFSLILESASTNQTSMYLCASSPGAGGRDEQFFGPGTRLTVL.

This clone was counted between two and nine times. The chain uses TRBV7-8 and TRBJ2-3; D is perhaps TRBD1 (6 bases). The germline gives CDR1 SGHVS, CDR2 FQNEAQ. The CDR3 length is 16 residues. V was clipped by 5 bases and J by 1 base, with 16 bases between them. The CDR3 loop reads CASSPRTARGTDTQYF. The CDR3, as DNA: TGTGCCAGCAGCCCCCGGACAGCAAGAGGCACAGATACGCAGTATTTT.

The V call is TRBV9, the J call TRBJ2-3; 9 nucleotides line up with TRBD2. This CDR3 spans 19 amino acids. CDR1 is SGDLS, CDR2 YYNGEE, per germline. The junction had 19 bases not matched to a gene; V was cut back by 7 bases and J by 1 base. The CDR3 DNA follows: TGTGCCAGCGGCTACGGCGGGAGGGCCGATTGGTACGGCACAGATACGCAGTATTTT. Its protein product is CASGYGGRADWYGTDTQYF.

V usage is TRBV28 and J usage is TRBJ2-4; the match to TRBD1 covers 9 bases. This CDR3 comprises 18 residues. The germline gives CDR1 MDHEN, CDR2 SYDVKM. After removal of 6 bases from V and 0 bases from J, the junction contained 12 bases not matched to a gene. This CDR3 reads CASRHPGQGPRAKNIQYF. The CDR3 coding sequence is TGTGCCAGCAGACATCCGGGACAGGGACCAAGAGCCAAAAACATTCAGTACTTC.

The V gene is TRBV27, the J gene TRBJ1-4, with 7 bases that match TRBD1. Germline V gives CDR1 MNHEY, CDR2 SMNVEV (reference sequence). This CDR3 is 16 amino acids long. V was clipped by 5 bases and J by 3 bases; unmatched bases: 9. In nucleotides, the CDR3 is TGTGCCAGCAGTCTAAGACAGGGTGTAGCTAATGAAAAACTGTTTTTT. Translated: CASSLRQGVANEKLFF.

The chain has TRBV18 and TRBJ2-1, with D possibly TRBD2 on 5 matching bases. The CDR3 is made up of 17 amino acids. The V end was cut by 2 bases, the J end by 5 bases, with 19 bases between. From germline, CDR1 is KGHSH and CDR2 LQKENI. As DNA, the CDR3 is TGTGCCAGCTCACCAGAGGTACTAGTCGGGAACCACAATGAGCAGTTCTTC. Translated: CASSPEVLVGNHNEQFF.

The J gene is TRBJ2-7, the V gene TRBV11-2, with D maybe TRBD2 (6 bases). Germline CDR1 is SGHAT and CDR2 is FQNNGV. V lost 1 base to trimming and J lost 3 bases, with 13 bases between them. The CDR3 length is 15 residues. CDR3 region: CASSLVVDSGYEQYF. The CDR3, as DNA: TGTGCCAGCAGCTTAGTAGTGGATAGCGGCTACGAGCAGTACTTC. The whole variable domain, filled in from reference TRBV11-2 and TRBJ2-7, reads EAGVAQSPRYKIIEKRQSVAFWCNPISGHATLYWYQQILGQGPKLLIQFQNNGVVDDSQLPKDRFSAERLKGVDSTLKIQPAKLEDSAVYLCASSLVVDSGYEQYFGPGTRLTVT.

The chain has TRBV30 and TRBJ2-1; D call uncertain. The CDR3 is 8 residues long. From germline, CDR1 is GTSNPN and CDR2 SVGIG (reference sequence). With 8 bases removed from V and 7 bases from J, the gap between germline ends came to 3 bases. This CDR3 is CALNEQFF. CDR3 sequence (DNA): TGTGCCCTAAATGAGCAGTTCTTC.